This passage covers 14 T cell receptor beta chains from one sample sequenced in a study of human T cells and chemical hapten exposure. Unfractionated whole blood was the source of the extracted total RNA. TCRdb processed the 5' RACE reads anew with MiXCR; each CDR3 protein has one entry. The sample carries about 80,000 distinct CDR3 sequences, less than 20% recorded once. These receptors were obtained from a female donor in good health.

The J gene is TRBJ1-1, the V gene TRBV28; 9 bases line up with TRBD1. Germline values: CDR1 MDHEN, CDR2 SYDVKM. J gave up 4 bases and V 6 bases, and 15 bases lay outside the gene matches. This CDR3 spans 17 amino acids. CDR3 nucleotide sequence: TGTGCCAGCAGCTCGTACGGGACAGGGAGTCGGAGCACTGAAGCTTTCTTT. Protein: CASSSYGTGSRSTEAFF.

This clonotype was observed a handful of times. The chain couples TRBV6-6 to TRBJ1-3, with TRBD1 matching over 7 bases. Germline CDR1 reads MNHNY; CDR2 reads SVGAGI (reference sequence). CDR3 size: 16 residues. Germline trimming cut 3 bases from V and 0 bases from J; bases unmatched to any gene: 5. CDR3 DNA: TGTGCCAGCAGTTATCCCGGGGACAGCTCTGGAAACACCATATATTTT. This gives the protein CASSYPGDSSGNTIYF.

This clonotype has just a few counts. This chain connects TRBV12-3 or TRBV12-4 to TRBJ1-1; TRBD1 might be the D (6 bases). Trimming cost V 1 base and J 6 bases, with 9 bases left between them. There are 13 residues in the CDR3. DNA for the CDR3: TGTGCCAGCAGTTTAGGAGGGGGTCCTGAAGCTTTCTTT. It encodes CASSLGGGPEAFF.

The chain couples TRBV7-8 to TRBJ1-2; TRBD1 matches 7 bases. V gave up 4 bases and J gave up 4 bases; unmatched junction bases: 9. Germline loops: CDR1 SGHVS, CDR2 FQNEAQ. The CDR3 covers 15 residues. CDR3 coding DNA: TGTGCCAGCAGCTCTTACCGGGACAGCTTCTATGGCTACACCTTC. Encoded protein: CASSSYRDSFYGYTF.

This clonotype was picked up a small number of times. The chain couples TRBV30 to TRBJ2-7; D not certain. Germline lookup yields CDR1 GTSNPN and CDR2 SVGIG (reference sequence). CDR3 length: 11 amino acids. V was clipped by 3 bases and J by 1 base, with 4 bases between them. The CDR3 region is CAWSPSYEQYF. DNA of the CDR3: TGTGCCTGGAGCCCGTCCTACGAGCAGTACTTC.

This chain joins TRBV5-6 and TRBJ2-1; D is perhaps TRBD1 (5 bases). Trimming left V 2 bases short and J 2 bases short, with 14 bases between. Germline V gene lookup returns CDR1 SGHDT and CDR2 YYEEEE. The CDR3 spans 16 residues. CDR3 DNA: TGTGCCAGCAGCTTATTAGGGGCGCCCGCCTACAATGAGCAGTTCTTC. This gives the protein CASSLLGAPAYNEQFF.

V and J are TRBV29-1 and TRBJ2-3, with D maybe TRBD2 (5 bases). V gave up 4 bases and J gave up 4 bases, with 12 bases separating them. CDR3 length: 13 residues. Germline CDR1 reads SQVTM; CDR2 reads ANQGSEA. In DNA, the CDR3 is TGCAGCGTTGTGGCTAGCAGTTCAGATACGCAGTATTTT. It encodes CSVVASSSDTQYF.

This clonotype came up many times. The CDR3 here is CASSGEAGANVLTF. The CDR3 bases are TGTGCCAGCAGTGGGGAGGCTGGGGCCAACGTCCTGACTTTC. The V call is TRBV6-1, the J call TRBJ2-6; TRBD2 is a possible D gene (6 bases). Germline CDR1 MNHNS, CDR2 SASEGT. This CDR3 is 14 amino acids long. The ends were cut back, 4 bases at V and 2 bases at J, with 6 bases in the middle.

The chain combines TRBV5-1 with TRBJ1-2, with D possibly TRBD1 on 5 matching bases. V gave up 4 bases and J gave up 4 bases, with 17 bases separating them. The CDR3 is 15 amino acids. Germline-derived CDR1 and CDR2 are SGHRS and YFSETQ. The chain's CDR3 is CASSGESGGIYGYTF. CDR3 nucleotides: TGCGCCAGCAGCGGGGAGTCCGGGGGAATCTATGGCTACACCTTC.

V gene TRBV18 combines with J gene TRBJ1-4; D is perhaps TRBD1 (5 bases). V dropped 6 bases and J dropped 14 bases, with 19 bases sitting between them. The germline V gene has CDR1 KGHSH and CDR2 LQKENI. The CDR3 is 13 residues long. The CDR3 spells CASSPGVTVSLFF. For the CDR3, the DNA is TGTGCCAGCTCGCCAGGTGTGACAGTCTCCCTGTTTTTT.

This sequence joins TRBV9 and TRBJ2-1; 10 bases are a match to TRBD2. The germline V gene has CDR1 SGDLS and CDR2 YYNGEE. Trimming cost V 3 bases and J 9 bases; bases outside gene matches: 6. The CDR3 totals 14 residues. The CDR3: CASSADTSGTEQFF. The CDR3 coding sequence is TGTGCCAGCAGCGCGGATACTAGCGGGACTGAGCAGTTCTTC. Together with reference TRBV9 and TRBJ2-1, the CDR3 gives the full variable domain: DSGVTQTPKHLITATGQRVTLRCSPRSGDLSVYWYQQSLDQGLQFLIQYYNGEERAKGNILERFSAQQFPDLHSELNLSSLELGDSALYFCASSADTSGTEQFFGPGTRLTVL.

This clonotype has a count of ten or more. J is TRBJ1-1 and V is TRBV6-5; tentative D call: TRBD1 (5 bases). Germline-derived CDR1 and CDR2 are MNHEY and SVGAGI. The CDR3 runs to 16 residues. V was shortened by 5 bases and J by 1 base, with 17 bases between the two germline ends. CDR3 sequence reads: CASSPPPGPPNTEAFF. DNA for the CDR3: TGTGCCAGCAGTCCCCCTCCGGGACCCCCGAACACTGAAGCTTTCTTT.

This clonotype has a handful of counts. The genes are TRBV9 and TRBJ2-7; D call uncertain. Germline CDR1 is SGDLS and CDR2 is YYNGEE. CDR3 length equals 13 residues. V dropped 0 bases and J dropped 6 bases, with 10 bases sitting between them. The CDR3 loop reads CASSVDPSREQYF. The DNA of the CDR3 is TGTGCCAGCAGCGTAGACCCCTCCCGCGAGCAGTACTTC.

The genes are TRBV12-3 or TRBV12-4 and TRBJ2-1, with no clear D. The CDR3 is made up of 13 amino acids. V was clipped by 8 bases and J by 10 bases, with 18 bases between them. The CDR3 reads CASQLRLGFEQFF. The CDR3 DNA reads as TGTGCCAGCCAGTTGCGGTTAGGGTTCGAGCAGTTCTTC.